Listed here are 8 T cell receptor beta chains from one sample, sequenced in a study of blood T cell repertoires in COVID-19. TCRdb keeps only in-frame clones here, not all; method: immunoSEQ multiplex PCR. The table lists a few hundred thousand clones, around 89% of them singletons. Sequences were obtained from PBMCs or T cells enriched from blood (not recorded which). These receptors were taken from a woman aged 40 to 50 who had recovered from COVID-19.

This clone was counted a single time. V is TRBV5-4 and J is TRBJ2-3, with D possibly matching TRBD2 (6 bases). The CDR3 length is 17 residues. Trimming left V 2 bases short and J 0 bases short, with 16 bases between. In germline, CDR1 is SGHNT, CDR2 YYREEE (reference sequence). The CDR3 region is CASSFVGASGSTDTQYF. The CDR3 DNA follows: TGTGCCAGCAGCTTTGTTGGCGCGAGCGGGAGCACAGATACGCAGTATTTT.

The rearrangement links TRBV19 to TRBJ2-7; D perhaps matches TRBD2 (5 bases). The germline V gene has CDR1 LNHDA and CDR2 SQIVND (reference sequence). The CDR3 contains 15 residues. V gave up 3 bases and J gave up 3 bases, with 15 bases separating them. The CDR3 reads CASSIEGFGVYEQYF. The CDR3 coding sequence is TGTGCCAGTAGTATCGAGGGCTTCGGGGTCTACGAGCAGTACTTC.

This rearrangement joins TRBV7-3 to TRBJ2-3, with 9 nucleotides matching TRBD1. CDR1 is SGHTA, CDR2 FQGTGA, per germline. The CDR3 runs to 15 residues. The trim removed 5 bases at V and 2 bases at J, leaving 5 bases unmatched. The CDR3 sequence is CASSLDRGHTDTQYF. The CDR3 DNA reads as TGTGCCAGCAGCCTGGACAGGGGTCACACAGATACGCAGTATTTT.

The chain is built from TRBV6-2 or TRBV6-3 and TRBJ1-2; 9 bases are shared with TRBD1. After removal of 4 bases from V and 3 bases from J, the junction contained 6 bases not matched to a gene. This CDR3 has 15 amino acids. In germline, CDR1 is MNHEY, CDR2 SVGEGT. The CDR3 is CASSSPGQGYYGYTF. In DNA form, the CDR3 reads TGTGCCAGCAGTTCCCCGGGACAGGGTTACTATGGCTACACCTTC.

The V call is TRBV9, the J call TRBJ2-6; D gene unclear. The germline V and J ends were trimmed by 3 bases and 0 bases, with 13 bases remaining between them. CDR3 length: 17 residues. The germline CDR1 and CDR2 sequences are SGDLS and YYNGEE. CDR3 region: CASSGRGGSSGANVLTF. CDR3 bases: TGTGCCAGCAGCGGGCGAGGCGGAAGCTCTGGGGCCAACGTCCTGACTTTC.

The V call is TRBV7-9, the J call TRBJ2-7, with 10 bases fitting TRBD2. Germline V lookup: CDR1 SEHNR, CDR2 FQNEAQ (reference sequence). The CDR3 has 15 residues. J was trimmed by 1 base and V by 5 bases; bases with no gene match: 5. The CDR3 sequence: CASSGASGSSYEQYF. The CDR3 nucleotides read TGTGCCAGCAGCGGCGCTAGCGGGAGTTCCTACGAGCAGTACTTC.

This chain uses TRBV7-2 with TRBJ2-3; no clear D gene. The length of the CDR3 is 14 residues. The ends were cut back, 1 base at V and 3 bases at J, with 8 bases in the middle. The germline V gene encodes CDR1 SGHTA and CDR2 FQGNSA. The CDR3 is CASSLVPETDTQYF. CDR3 DNA: TGTGCCAGCAGCTTAGTTCCGGAGACAGATACGCAGTATTTT.

With respect to this clone: The sample holds other DNA sequences that translate to the same CDR3. The chain recombines TRBV27 with TRBJ2-7; weak D call: TRBD1 (6 bases). Germline assignment: CDR1 MNHEY and CDR2 SMNVEV (reference sequence). V dropped 2 bases and J dropped 0 bases, with 8 bases sitting between them. The CDR3 runs to 14 residues. CDR3 loop: CASSLGGSSYEQYF. The CDR3 DNA follows: TGTGCCAGCAGTTTAGGGGGCAGCTCCTACGAGCAGTACTTC.